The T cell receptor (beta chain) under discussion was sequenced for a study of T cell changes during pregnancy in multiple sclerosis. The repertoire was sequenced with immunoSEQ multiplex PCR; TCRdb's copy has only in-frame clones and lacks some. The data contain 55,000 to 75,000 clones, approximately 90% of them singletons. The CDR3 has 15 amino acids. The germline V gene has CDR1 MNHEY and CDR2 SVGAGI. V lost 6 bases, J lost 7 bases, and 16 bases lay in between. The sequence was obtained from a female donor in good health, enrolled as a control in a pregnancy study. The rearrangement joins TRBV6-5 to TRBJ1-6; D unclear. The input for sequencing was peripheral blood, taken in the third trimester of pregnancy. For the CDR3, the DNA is TGTGCCAGCAGCCAACAGCCCATACGGAATTCACCCCTCCACTTT. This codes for CASSQQPIRNSPLHF.